Each of the 30 T cell receptor beta chains below was sequenced from the same sample in a study of CD8 T cells in Susac syndrome. A quantity of about 0.5 to 1 ug RNA underwent reverse transcription using random hexamers. TCRdb re-analysed the immunoSEQ multiplex PCR reads in MiXCR, keeping a single row per CDR3 protein. The sample consists of roughly 250,000 distinct CDR3 sequences, almost 97% of them appearing once. Input material: CD4+ T cells from PBMCs. The source is a human donor with Susac syndrome.

The chain couples TRBV9 to TRBJ1-1, with 8 bases aligning to TRBD1. Germline V gene lookup returns CDR1 SGDLS and CDR2 YYNGEE. With V trimmed by 0 bases and J by 1 base, 8 bases remained unmatched. The CDR3 has 17 residues. CDR3 in DNA: TGTGCCAGCAGCGTAGGACCAGGGGGCACCGGGAACACTGAAGCTTTCTTT. Translated, it gives CASSVGPGGTGNTEAFF.

The chain joins TRBV12-3 or TRBV12-4 to TRBJ1-2; 11 positions agree with TRBD1. The CDR3 contains 14 residues. With V trimmed by 5 bases and J by 5 bases, 4 bases remained unmatched. CDR3 region: CASSVGQGEYGYTF. The CDR3 DNA follows: TGTGCCAGCAGTGTGGGACAGGGGGAATATGGCTACACCTTC.

The table lists this clonotype with a count of one. V is TRBV12-3 or TRBV12-4 and J is TRBJ2-7; 7 bases align to TRBD2. The CDR3 length is 14 residues. After removal of 5 bases from V and 4 bases from J, the junction contained 8 bases not matched to a gene. The CDR3 DNA is TGTGCCAGCAGTAGGGCGGGAGAGGAGTACGAGCAGTACTTC. This translates into CASSRAGEEYEQYF.

The gene calls are TRBV29-1 and TRBJ2-4, with D perhaps TRBD2 (7 bases). The CDR3 is 14 amino acids. Per germline, CDR1 SQVTM and CDR2 ANQGSEA. Trimming shortened V by 4 bases and J by 5 bases, and 15 bases separated the two germline ends. The CDR3 loop reads CSVGGGGPQNIQYF. Written as DNA, the CDR3 is TGCAGCGTTGGAGGGGGAGGGCCCCAAAACATTCAGTACTTC.

The chain joins TRBV15 to TRBJ1-1; D not resolved. V was clipped by 0 bases and J by 5 bases, with 13 bases between them. The CDR3 sequence is 15 residues long. Germline V gives CDR1 LNHNV, CDR2 YYDKDF (reference sequence). CDR3 sequence reads: CATSRERGWETEAFF. The CDR3 DNA reads as TGTGCCACCAGCAGAGAGCGGGGATGGGAAACTGAAGCTTTCTTT. The whole variable domain, remainder taken from reference TRBV15 and TRBJ1-1, is DAMVIQNPRYQVTQFGKPVTLSCSQTLNHNVMYWYQQKSSQAPKLLFHYYDKDFNNEADTPDNFQSRRPNTSFCFLDIRSPGLGDTAMYLCATSRERGWETEAFFGQGTRLTVV.

This chain joins TRBV14 and TRBJ2-7; 10 nucleotides line up with TRBD2. Germline V lookup: CDR1 SGHDN, CDR2 FVKESK. The CDR3 sequence is 15 residues long. The J segment lost 6 bases and the V segment lost 2 bases, leaving 7 bases of the junction unmatched. This chain's CDR3 is CASSQILAGTSEQYF. The CDR3 nucleotides read TGTGCCAGCAGCCAAATACTAGCGGGGACTTCCGAGCAGTACTTC. Combining the CDR3 with reference TRBV14 and TRBJ2-7 gives the whole variable domain EAGVTQFPSHSVIEKGQTVTLRCDPISGHDNLYWYRRVMGKEIKFLLHFVKESKQDESGMPNNRFLAERTGGTYSTLKVQPAELEDSGVYFCASSQILAGTSEQYFGPGTRLTVT.

Turning to this clonotype: A junction boundary mismatches the germline segment, possibly from a read error. The V call is TRBV12-3 or TRBV12-4, the J call TRBJ2-1; 9 bases are shared with TRBD2. The CDR3 loop spans 14 amino acids. The CDR3: CASNLAGDGYEQFF. The CDR3 DNA reads TGTGCCAGCAATTTAGCGGGAGATGGGTATGAGCAGTTCTTC.

The chain employs TRBV13 and TRBJ2-7; 9 bases map to TRBD2. The CDR3 length is 18 residues. Looked up from germline, CDR1 is PRHDT and CDR2 is FYEKMQ (reference sequence). Unmatched junction bases numbered 19, after V lost 7 bases and J lost 3 bases. CDR3 nucleotide sequence: TGTGCCAGCAACCGACGTCGCGGGAGGGCTAATCCAGACTACGAGCAGTACTTC. Translated, it gives CASNRRRGRANPDYEQYF.

The chain couples TRBV5-1 to TRBJ2-1, with D hard to call. V was cut by 5 bases and J by 0 bases, with 12 bases left in between. Germline V gene lookup returns CDR1 SGHRS and CDR2 YFSETQ. This CDR3 region has 15 residues. For the CDR3, the DNA is TGCGCCAGCAGTCCTGGCCTGAGCTCCTACAATGAGCAGTTCTTC. This translates into CASSPGLSSYNEQFF.

The chain recombines TRBV24-1 with TRBJ2-3, with 13 bases identical to TRBD2. This CDR3 is 16 amino acids long. Losses at the gene ends were 4 bases for V and 6 bases for J; bases not matched to a gene: 6. The germline CDR1 and CDR2 sequences are KGHDR and SFDVKD. CDR3 region: CATSDRTSGRYDTQYF. CDR3 sequence (DNA): TGTGCCACCAGTGACAGGACTAGCGGGAGATACGATACGCAGTATTTT.

The gene calls are TRBV30 and TRBJ2-1; D unresolved. The CDR3 is 11 residues long. Germline lookup yields CDR1 GTSNPN and CDR2 SVGIG (reference sequence). V lost 1 base to trimming and J lost 8 bases, with 6 bases between them. The chain's CDR3 is CAWSEGYEQFF. DNA for the CDR3: TGTGCCTGGAGTGAAGGGTATGAGCAGTTCTTC. Full variable domain (rest looked up from reference TRBV30 and TRBJ2-1): SQTIHQWPATLVQPVGSPLSLECTVEGTSNPNLYWYRQAAGRGLQLLFYSVGIGQISSEVPQNLSASRPQDRQFILSSKKLLLSDSGFYLCAWSEGYEQFFGPGTRLTVL.

This rearrangement joins TRBV29-1 to TRBJ2-7, with D unresolved. Between the trimmed V and J ends, which lost 4 bases and 4 bases, there was a span of 14 bases. CDR3 length: 13 amino acids. Germline CDR1 is SQVTM and CDR2 is ANQGSEA. CDR3: CSVVLSFGYEQYF. In nucleotides, the CDR3 is TGCAGCGTTGTTCTGAGTTTTGGTTACGAGCAGTACTTC.

The rearrangement uses TRBV7-3 and TRBJ2-1; TRBD2 matches 9 bases. Germline-derived CDR1 and CDR2 are SGHTA and FQGTGA. The CDR3 covers 16 residues. V dropped 4 bases and J dropped 3; count of bases not matched to a gene: 7. The CDR3 protein is CASSSSSGTFYNEQFF. The DNA for the CDR3 is TGTGCCAGCAGCTCGTCTAGCGGGACCTTCTACAATGAGCAGTTCTTC.

This CDR3 is CSASRTYTEAFF. For the CDR3, the DNA is TGCAGTGCTAGTCGCACTTACACTGAAGCTTTCTTT. The genes are TRBV20-1 and TRBJ1-1; D ambiguous. CDR3 length: 12 residues. The germline V gene has CDR1 DFQATT and CDR2 SNEGSKA (reference sequence). V was shortened by 3 bases and J by 3 bases, with 8 bases between the two germline ends.

The CDR3 DNA reads TGCGCCAGCAGCTTGAGTTTCCCGACGTTGGGGTTGCCTAAGTACCAAGAGACCCAGTACTTC. This sequence encodes CASSLSFPTLGLPKYQETQYF. This chain joins TRBV5-1 and TRBJ2-5; unclear D gene. This CDR3 comprises 21 residues. Trimming removed 1 base from V and 0 bases from J, with 28 bases in between. Germline values: CDR1 SGHRS, CDR2 YFSETQ.

The V and J genes are TRBV9 and TRBJ2-3, with 8 bases that match TRBD2. Losses at the gene ends were 3 bases for V and 1 base for J; bases not matched to a gene: 7. Germline V gives CDR1 SGDLS, CDR2 YYNGEE. This CDR3 has 16 residues. The CDR3 loop is CASSATGTRGTDTQYF. CDR3 bases: TGTGCCAGCAGCGCCACCGGGACTAGAGGCACAGATACGCAGTATTTT. Full variable domain (remainder filled in from reference TRBV9 and TRBJ2-3): DSGVTQTPKHLITATGQRVTLRCSPRSGDLSVYWYQQSLDQGLQFLIQYYNGEERAKGNILERFSAQQFPDLHSELNLSSLELGDSALYFCASSATGTRGTDTQYFGPGTRLTVL.

The chain carries TRBV29-1 and TRBJ2-1; weak D call: TRBD1 (6 bases). The CDR3 runs 16 residues. Germline assignment: CDR1 SQVTM and CDR2 ANQGSEA. Trimming cost V 3 bases and J 5 bases, with 20 bases left between them. The DNA of the CDR3 is TGCAGCGTTGAGCCAAGGACAGAGTTGCTGGACAATGAGCAGTTCTTC. Translating it yields CSVEPRTELLDNEQFF.

V usage is TRBV20-1 and J usage is TRBJ2-7; a possible D gene is TRBD1 (6 bases). The CDR3 totals 13 residues. The V end was cut by 5 bases, the J end by 5 bases, with 16 bases between. The germline V gene has CDR1 DFQATT and CDR2 SNEGSKA (reference sequence). In DNA, the CDR3 is TGCAGTGCTCTCCGGGACATTACCAACGAGCAGTACTTC. This sequence encodes CSALRDITNEQYF.

This chain links TRBV5-4 with TRBJ2-7; D tentatively reads TRBD1 or TRBD2 (6 bases each). Between the trimmed V and J ends, which lost 2 bases and 7 bases, there was a span of 16 bases. This CDR3 has 14 amino acids. Germline assignment: CDR1 SGHNT and CDR2 YYREEE (reference sequence). The CDR3 nucleotides are TGTGCCAGCAGCTTTCCCGGGGGCGTAGATGAGCAGTACTTC. It yields the protein CASSFPGGVDEQYF.

The rearrangement uses TRBV5-8 and TRBJ2-3; TRBD1 might be the D (6 bases). Germline-derived CDR1 and CDR2 are SGHTS and YDEGEE. V dropped 7 bases and J dropped 8 bases, with 17 bases sitting between them. The CDR3 consists of 13 residues. CDR3: CASQGHLQVTQYF. The CDR3 nucleotides read TGTGCCAGCCAGGGACACTTGCAAGTTACGCAGTATTTT.

V is TRBV19 and J is TRBJ1-2; 8 positions match TRBD1. The CDR3 contains 14 residues. J was trimmed by 2 bases and V by 4 bases; bases with no gene match: 3. Germline CDR1 reads LNHDA; CDR2 reads SQIVND (reference sequence). Written as DNA, the CDR3 is TGTGCCAGTAGTAGACAGGGGACCAACTATGGCTACACCTTC. It encodes CASSRQGTNYGYTF.

This clonotype was detected only once. The CDR3 is CAWSAGRYEQYF. The CDR3 nucleotides read TGTGCCTGGAGTGCCGGACGATACGAGCAGTACTTC. This sequence joins TRBV30 and TRBJ2-7; no clear D gene. The CDR3 spans 12 residues. Looked up from germline, CDR1 is GTSNPN and CDR2 is SVGIG (reference sequence). V was cut by 1 base and J by 4 bases, with 8 bases left in between.

The chain employs TRBV9 and TRBJ2-1; D not certain. The CDR3 is made up of 13 amino acids. The germline V and J ends were trimmed by 6 bases and 0 bases, with 7 bases remaining between them. Germline lookup yields CDR1 SGDLS and CDR2 YYNGEE. The CDR3 region is CASMGSSYNEQFF. CDR3 coding DNA: TGTGCCAGCATGGGTAGCTCCTACAATGAGCAGTTCTTC.

This chain joins TRBV5-6 and TRBJ1-2; no firm D call. This CDR3 has 13 residues. CDR1 SGHDT and CDR2 YYEEEE come from the germline V gene. Trimming shortened V by 4 bases and J by 1 base, and 8 bases separated the two germline ends. CDR3 coding DNA: TGTGCCAGCAGCCTGGACGATAACTATGGCTACACCTTC. Translation: CASSLDDNYGYTF.

This rearrangement joins TRBV9 to TRBJ2-7, with D possibly TRBD1 on 6 matching bases. The germline V gene has CDR1 SGDLS and CDR2 YYNGEE. V lost 3 bases, J lost 2 bases, and 12 bases lay in between. This CDR3 has 14 amino acids. CDR3 DNA: TGTGCCAGCAGCGCTCTAGGACAGCCCTACGAGCAGTACTTC. Translating gives CASSALGQPYEQYF.

This chain links TRBV20-1 with TRBJ1-1; a possible D gene is TRBD1 (5 bases). Germline assignment: CDR1 DFQATT and CDR2 SNEGSKA (reference sequence). The CDR3 spans 16 residues. V lost 0 bases and J lost 5, with 19 bases in between. In DNA, the CDR3 is TGCAGTGCTAGAGACGGAGGGGAGAGGGCAGGAACTGAAGCTTTCTTT. Encoded protein: CSARDGGERAGTEAFF.

The chain has TRBV3-1 and TRBJ2-7, with TRBD2 matching over 7 bases. The V gene's germline CDR1 is LGHDT and CDR2 YNNKEL (reference sequence). V dropped 7 bases and J dropped 5; count of bases not matched to a gene: 14. This CDR3 has 15 residues. The chain's CDR3 is CASMRLVDGGNEQYF. In DNA, the CDR3 is TGTGCCAGCATGAGGTTGGTGGACGGGGGGAACGAGCAGTACTTC.

V gene TRBV9 combines with J gene TRBJ1-2; D is uncertain. There are 15 residues in the CDR3. Deletions cut 0 bases from V and 0 bases from J, with 9 bases between. From germline, CDR1 is SGDLS and CDR2 YYNGEE. The CDR3 protein is CASSVALTSNYGYTF. The CDR3 region has the DNA TGTGCCAGCAGCGTAGCGCTAACTTCTAACTATGGCTACACCTTC.

The chain carries TRBV11-3 and TRBJ2-3, with 11 bases fitting TRBD2. V trimming: 2 bases; J trimming: 4 bases; junction bases outside the gene matches: 8. Germline CDR1 is SGHNT and CDR2 is YENEEA. The CDR3 loop spans 17 amino acids. The CDR3 region is CASSLKLAGEVADTQYF. DNA for the CDR3: TGTGCCAGCAGCTTAAAACTAGCGGGAGAGGTTGCAGATACGCAGTATTTT.

This clonotype was recorded only once. The chain is built from TRBV15 and TRBJ2-1, with 7 bases that match TRBD2. Trimming cost V 0 bases and J 5 bases; bases outside gene matches: 7. CDR3 size: 16 residues. From germline, CDR1 is LNHNV and CDR2 YYDKDF (reference sequence). As DNA, the CDR3 is TGTGCCACCAGCAGAGACCCTAGCGGACCTCACAATGAGCAGTTCTTC. This gives the protein CATSRDPSGPHNEQFF.